A selection of T cell receptor beta chains follows, all from one sample in a study of Graves' ophthalmopathy and Graves' hyperthyroidism. MiXCR was run by TCRdb on the multiplex PCR reads, yielding one entry per CDR3 protein. Among approximately 700,000 distinct CDR3 sequences listed, around 40% were seen once. Sequenced input: peripheral blood. Receptors were obtained from an adult man with Graves' ophthalmopathy. Each CDR3 is given with its conserved first and last residue. The D gene is left open where the match is weak. Only part of the rows carry a size: once, few, many, or a class if the clone is expanded.

NA TRBD2 TRBJ2-2 TRBV25-1 TGTGCCAGCAGCTTAGGGCTAGCGGACGCGAACACCGGGGAGCTGTTTTTT CASSLGLADANTGELFF
many NA TRBJ1-1 TRBV7-2 TGTGCCAGCAGCTTAATGGGGGTCCCAGGCACTGAAGCTTTCTTT CASSLMGVPGTEAFF
few TRBD2 TRBJ2-5 TRBV7-9 TGTGCCAGCAGCTCCCCTACTAGCGGGGCGTGGGAGACCCAGTACTTC CASSSPTSGAWETQYF
NA TRBD1 TRBJ2-5 TRBV7-6 TGTGCCAGCAGCCCCGGACAGGCAAATCAGCCCCAGTACTTC CASSPGQANQPQYF
NA TRBD1 TRBJ1-1 TRBV29-1 TGCAGCGTTGCCGGGACAGGGGATCATCCTTTCTTT CSVAGTGDHPFF
NA TRBD1 TRBJ2-5 TRBV20-1 TGCAGTGCTAGAGATGGGGGTACAGGGGGATGTGAGACCCAGTACTTC CSARDGGTGGCETQYF
few NA TRBJ1-2 TRBV7-9 TGTGCCAGCACCCCCGGCTTCTCCTTTAACTATGGCTACACCTTC CASTPGFSFNYGYTF
few NA TRBJ1-2 TRBV20-1 TGCAGTGCTAACCAGGGCGGGGGGGGCTACACCTTC CSANQGGGGYTF
NA NA TRBJ2-2 TRBV7-3 TGTGCCAGCAGCTTATTAGGGGGGCGCACCGGGGAGCTGTTTTTT CASSLLGGRTGELFF
NA NA TRBJ1-5 TRBV10-1 TGCGCCAGCAGTGAGCGGGCGGGGGGTCAGCCCCAGCATTTT CASSERAGGQPQHF
many TRBD1 TRBJ1-2 TRBV15 TGTGCCACCAGCAGAGATCGGGCAGGGGGCGGCTACACCTTC CATSRDRAGGGYTF
NA NA TRBJ2-2 TRBV20-1 TGCAGTGCGAGACGGTCGGGGGAGCTGTTTTTT CSARRSGELFF
many NA TRBJ1-1 TRBV7-8 TGTGCCAGCAGCTTAGAACAGGCGAGCGAAGCTTTCTTT CASSLEQASEAFF
NA TRBD1 TRBJ1-4 TRBV24-1 TGTGCCACCAGTGACCCAGGGACAGGGGTGGATGAAAAACTGTTTTTT CATSDPGTGVDEKLFF
many TRBD1 TRBJ1-1 TRBV11-3 TGTGCCAGCAGCGCGAGGGACAGCCCGAACACTGAAGCTTTCTTT CASSARDSPNTEAFF
many NA TRBJ2-7 TRBV11-2 TGTGCCAGCAGCTTAACGGTTAACGAGCAGTACTTC CASSLTVNEQYF
many NA TRBJ1-2 TRBV10-3 TGTGCCAGCGCGGGCGCAGAGCCTAACTATGGCTACACCTTC CASAGAEPNYGYTF
NA NA TRBJ1-1 TRBV5-4 TGTGCCAGCAGCCCCACCGCGACATACACTGAAGCTTTCTTT CASSPTATYTEAFF
many TRBD1 TRBJ1-1 TRBV9 TGTGCCAGCAGGGGACAGGGCCCTGAAGCTTTCTTT CASRGQGPEAFF
NA NA TRBJ1-4 TRBV11-2 TGTGCCAGCAGCCCGTCGGAGTATGGGGAAAAACTGTTTTTT CASSPSEYGEKLFF
many NA TRBJ2-1 TRBV29-1 TGCAGCGTTTTCGACGGGGAGCAGTTCTTC CSVFDGEQFF
NA NA TRBJ2-6 TRBV19 TGTGCCAGTAGTATGCAGGGGGGGGCGAACGTCCTGACTTTC CASSMQGGANVLTF
NA NA TRBJ2-6 TRBV15 TGTGCCACCAGCAGAGATATAGCCAACGTCCTGACTTTC CATSRDIANVLTF
once TRBD1 TRBJ2-3 TRBV10-3 TGTGCCAGCAGTGAAGCTATAGGGACAGGGGTCGCAGATACGCAGTATTTT CASSEAIGTGVADTQYF
NA TRBD2 TRBJ2-5 TRBV25-1 TGTGCCAGCAGCACCCAACTAGCGGGAGCTGATGAGACCCAGTACTTC CASSTQLAGADETQYF
many NA TRBJ2-7 TRBV20-1 TGCAGTGCTAACACAGGCTACACCTACGAGCAGTACTTC CSANTGYTYEQYF
NA NA TRBJ1-2 TRBV12-3/TRBV12-4 TGTGCCAGCAGTTTTCTACAGGGTGGCTATGGCTACACCTTC CASSFLQGGYGYTF
few TRBD1 TRBJ2-5 TRBV9 TGTGCCAGCAGCACCAGCCCCGGACAGGGGTTGGAGACCCAGTACTTC CASSTSPGQGLETQYF
many TRBD1 TRBJ2-5 TRBV7-7 TGTGCTAGCAGCGAAACAGGGGGCGCGGTCCGAGAGACCCAGTACTTC CASSETGGAVRETQYF
many NA TRBJ1-5 TRBV15 TGTGCCACCAGCAGAGATCGTGGAATCAATCAGCCCCAGCATTTT CATSRDRGINQPQHF
few NA TRBJ2-7 TRBV5-4 TGTGCCAGCAGCTTTCCCCGGGGCGAGCAGTACTTC CASSFPRGEQYF
many TRBD1 TRBJ1-2 TRBV2 TGTGCCAGCGGACAGGGAGTATCTGGCTACACCTTC CASGQGVSGYTF
NA NA TRBJ1-2 TRBV5-8 TGTGCCAGCAGCACCCAGGGTTTCTATGGCTACACCTTC CASSTQGFYGYTF
few NA TRBJ1-2 TRBV7-6 TGTGCCAGCAGCTTAGAGCCCGGGCGTGGTGGCGGCTACACCTTC CASSLEPGRGGGYTF
many TRBD1 TRBJ1-2 TRBV7-9 TGTGCCAGCGGACAGGCCACTTATGGCTACACCTTC CASGQATYGYTF
many TRBD1 TRBJ2-6 TRBV19 TGTGCCAGTAACCTAGACAGGGCCGGGGCCAACGTCCTGACTTTC CASNLDRAGANVLTF